This T cell receptor beta chain was sequenced during a study of control samples from healthy donors and cancer patients. Between the trimmed V and J ends, which lost 10 bases and 12 bases, there was a span of 21 bases. CDR1 and CDR2 (germline): SNHLY, FYNNEI. This CDR3 is 12 amino acids long. Assay used: immunoSEQ multiplex PCR; TCRdb lists only in-frame clones, some missing. The sample carries about 130,000 clones, around 90% recorded once. The chain carries TRBV2 and TRBJ1-1; TRBD1 might be the D (6 bases). This TCR was sampled from a man between 18 and 35 years old in good health. Specimen: blood. CDR3 region: CATKTQGTLTFF. The CDR3 DNA reads TGTGCCACCAAAACGCAGGGGACCTTGACTTTCTTT.